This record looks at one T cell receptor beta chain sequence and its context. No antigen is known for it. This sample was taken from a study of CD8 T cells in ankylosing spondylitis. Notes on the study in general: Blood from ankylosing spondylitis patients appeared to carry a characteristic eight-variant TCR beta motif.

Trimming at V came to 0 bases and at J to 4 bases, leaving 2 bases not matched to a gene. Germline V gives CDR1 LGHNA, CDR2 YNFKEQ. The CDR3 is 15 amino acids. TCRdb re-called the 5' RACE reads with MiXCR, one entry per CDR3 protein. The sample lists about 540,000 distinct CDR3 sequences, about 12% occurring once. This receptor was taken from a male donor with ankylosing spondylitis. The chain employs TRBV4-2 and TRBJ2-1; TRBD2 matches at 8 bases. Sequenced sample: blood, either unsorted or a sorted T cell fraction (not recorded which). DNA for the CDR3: TGTGCCAGCAGCCAAGAACTAGCGGCGTACAATGAGCAGTTCTTC. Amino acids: CASSQELAAYNEQFF.